This TCR beta chain appears in the sequencing data of a study of blood T cell repertoires in COVID-19. The wider study: The United States, Italy and Spain provided the acute and convalescent COVID-19 samples. Sources were T cells, B-cell-depleted T cells, or PBMCs; the material itself was cDNA or gDNA.

In the study's own analysis: The assay estimated nucleated cells by amplifying reference gene primers. Using immunoSEQ multiplex PCR, the repertoire was profiled, and TCRdb retains in-frame clones only, with some absent. The D gene and trimming were derived from the DNA, and the V and J assignments and clone size from that table. The sample has about 250,000 clones, approximately 85% seen once; the top ten hold roughly 6.2%. Enrollment of patients from Seattle took place during active infection, with longitudinal follow-up. CDR1 is LNHDA and CDR2 is SQIVND in the germline V gene (reference sequence). The CDR3 contains 15 residues. V was pared by 8 bases and J by 4 bases, with 13 bases of the junction left unmatched.

The chain couples TRBV19 to TRBJ1-2, with 7 bases lining up with TRBD1. The receptor's source is an elderly woman with COVID-19, enrolled during active disease. Sequencing input: peripheral blood. This chain's CDR3 is CASATPGQTVYGYTF. The CDR3 region has the DNA TGTGCCAGTGCAACACCGGGACAGACCGTCTATGGCTACACCTTC.